Below, 30 T cell receptor beta chains from the same sample are listed, as sequenced in a study of cytotoxic CD8 clonotypes in ibrutinib-treated CLL. Sequenced by immunoSEQ multiplex PCR; TCRdb stores in-frame clones only, minus some. The sample has approximately 17,000 clones; 68% are singletons. This specimen consisted of PBMCs, obtained before ibrutinib treatment. Receptors were obtained from a human donor with chronic lymphocytic leukemia.

CDR3 bases: TGTGCCAGTAGTACCCAAAGAACAAACACTGAAGCTTTCTTT. This codes for CASSTQRTNTEAFF. This chain connects TRBV19 to TRBJ1-1; D is ambiguous. The ends were cut back, 4 bases at V and 2 bases at J, with 11 bases in the middle. The V gene's germline CDR1 is LNHDA and CDR2 SQIVND (reference sequence). The length of the CDR3 is 14 residues.

This chain uses TRBV7-2 with TRBJ1-2; maybe TRBD1 (6 bases). Germline assignment: CDR1 SGHTA and CDR2 FQGNSA. Trimming pared 1 base from V and 8 bases from J, leaving 20 bases between. The CDR3 spans 16 residues. The CDR3 bases are TGTGCCAGCAGCTTAGACTTTGCGCAGGGGCCGGGGGGCTACACCTTC. The encoded protein is CASSLDFAQGPGGYTF.

The chain is built from TRBV25-1 and TRBJ2-5, with D possibly being TRBD1 (5 bases). This CDR3 has 13 amino acids. The germline gives CDR1 MGHDK, CDR2 SYGVNS. V was trimmed by 6 bases and J by 5 bases, leaving 13 bases between them. This CDR3 reads CASSGDRFETQYF. Written as DNA, the CDR3 is TGTGCCAGCAGCGGAGACAGATTTGAGACCCAGTACTTC.

This clone was counted only a few times. The V gene is TRBV7-3, the J gene TRBJ2-1; 12 nucleotides line up with TRBD1. V lost 4 bases and J lost 6; bases outside the gene matches: 1. CDR1 and CDR2 (germline): SGHTA, FQGTGA. The CDR3 covers 14 residues. For the CDR3, the DNA is TGTGCCAGCAGCTGGGACAGGGGGCCCAATGAGCAGTTCTTC. Protein sequence: CASSWDRGPNEQFF.

The V call is TRBV19, the J call TRBJ1-1; D perhaps matches TRBD1 (5 bases). CDR3 length equals 16 residues. The germline V gene encodes CDR1 LNHDA and CDR2 SQIVND (reference sequence). Trimming took off 4 bases at V and 0 bases at J, with 15 bases between the two ends. CDR3 bases: TGTGCCAGTAGTAATTCTGGGGGGATCCTGAACACTGAAGCTTTCTTT. This encodes CASSNSGGILNTEAFF.

The chain is built from TRBV18 and TRBJ1-2, with no clear D. The germline V gene encodes CDR1 KGHSH and CDR2 LQKENI. This CDR3 contains 13 residues. Trimming took off 2 bases at V and 2 bases at J, with 6 bases between the two ends. CDR3 sequence reads: CASSPTGNYGYTF. CDR3 nucleotides: TGTGCCAGCTCACCAACGGGGAACTATGGCTACACCTTC.

The chain has TRBV5-1 and TRBJ1-2; no firm D call. The CDR3 spans 13 residues. Trimming pared 0 bases from V and 8 bases from J, leaving 11 bases between. Germline V gives CDR1 SGHRS, CDR2 YFSETQ. CDR3 DNA sequence: TGCGCCAGCAGCTTGGGGCAGATCGCGGGCTACACCTTC. It is translated as CASSLGQIAGYTF. Supplemented by reference TRBV5-1 and TRBJ1-2, the full variable domain reads KAGVTQTPRYLIKTRGQQVTLSCSPISGHRSVSWYQQTPGQGLQFLFEYFSETQRNKGNFPGRFSGRQFSNSRSEMNVSTLELGDSALYLCASSLGQIAGYTFGSGTRLTVV.

The CDR3, as DNA: TGTGCCAGCAGCGTAGCTTTGGAGACCCAGTACTTC. This codes for CASSVALETQYF. The V call is TRBV9, the J call TRBJ2-5; the D is unclear. The CDR3 extends over 12 amino acids. V lost 0 bases, J lost 5 bases, and 5 bases lay in between. Germline assignment: CDR1 SGDLS and CDR2 YYNGEE.

V and J are TRBV29-1 and TRBJ1-3; D unclear. From germline, CDR1 is SQVTM and CDR2 ANQGSEA. The CDR3 runs to 16 residues. The V end was cut by 0 bases, the J end by 3 bases, with 15 bases between. For the CDR3, the DNA is TGCAGCGTTGAAGATCGGGGAGGGTCGGTTGGAAACACCATATATTTT. Encoded protein: CSVEDRGGSVGNTIYF.

The chain couples TRBV19 to TRBJ2-7; TRBD2 matches at 7 bases. Germline loops: CDR1 LNHDA, CDR2 SQIVND (reference sequence). V was pared by 5 bases and J by 6 bases, with 16 bases of the junction left unmatched. CDR3 size: 16 residues. The CDR3 DNA is TGTGCCAGTAGTTCCTACCGCGGGGGAGGGCCAAGCGAGCAGTACTTC. Translation gives CASSSYRGGGPSEQYF.

This clone occurred a few times. The chain employs TRBV7-7 and TRBJ2-5; 8 bases are shared with TRBD2. V lost 1 base, J lost 2 bases, and 6 bases stayed unmatched. This CDR3 is built from 16 residues. Germline assignment: CDR1 SSHAT and CDR2 FNYEAQ (reference sequence). Written as DNA, the CDR3 is TGTGCCAGCAGCTTAGGGCGGGGGGCAATTCAAGAGACCCAGTACTTC. Translated, it gives CASSLGRGAIQETQYF.

The V and J genes are TRBV29-1 and TRBJ2-2; D could derive from TRBD1 or TRBD2 (6 bases each). Germline V gene sequence: CDR1 SQVTM, CDR2 ANQGSEA. The CDR3 has 15 amino acids. V gave up 3 bases and J gave up 5 bases, with 16 bases separating them. CDR3 DNA sequence: TGCAGCGTTGAGGTGCCGGGGGCGGGGACCGGGGAGCTGTTTTTT. Protein: CSVEVPGAGTGELFF.

CDR3 bases: TGTGCCAGCAGCCGACAGGAGTTAAACACTGAAGCTTTCTTT. Protein sequence: CASSRQELNTEAFF. This chain connects TRBV5-4 to TRBJ1-1; D is possibly TRBD1 (6 bases). The CDR3 is 14 residues long. Looked up from germline, CDR1 is SGHNT and CDR2 is YYREEE (reference sequence). Trimming pared 4 bases from V and 2 bases from J, leaving 12 bases between.

The chain's CDR3 is CASSIGPGSLAKNIQYF. The CDR3 nucleotides read TGTGCCAGTAGTATAGGCCCAGGCTCCCTTGCCAAAAACATTCAGTACTTC. The rearrangement links TRBV19 to TRBJ2-4; no reliable D call. The CDR3 runs to 17 residues. The germline V gene has CDR1 LNHDA and CDR2 SQIVND (reference sequence). The V end was cut by 1 base, the J end by 1 base, with 14 bases between.

This chain joins TRBV7-9 and TRBJ2-5; a possible D gene is TRBD2 (5 bases). This CDR3 has 14 amino acids. CDR1 and CDR2 from the germline V gene are SEHNR and FQNEAQ (reference sequence). V was pared by 1 base and J by 4 bases, with 10 bases between. Here the CDR3 reads CASSLVASGETQYF. The CDR3 DNA follows: TGTGCCAGCAGCTTAGTAGCCAGCGGAGAGACCCAGTACTTC.

The V and J genes are TRBV7-3 and TRBJ1-2, with 8 bases fitting TRBD1. The CDR3 has 14 amino acids. V trimming: 6 bases; J trimming: 1 base; junction bases outside the gene matches: 4. Germline CDR1 reads SGHTA; CDR2 reads FQGTGA. CDR3 sequence: CASSWDRSNYGYTF. The CDR3, as DNA: TGTGCCAGCAGTTGGGACAGGAGTAACTATGGCTACACCTTC.

This chain links TRBV6-6 with TRBJ2-5; D uncertain. V was shortened by 2 bases and J by 11 bases, with 9 bases between the two germline ends. Per the germline V gene, CDR1 is MNHNY and CDR2 is SVGAGI (reference sequence). The CDR3 totals 11 residues. This CDR3 is CASSYGVGQYF. In nucleotides, the CDR3 is TGTGCCAGCAGTTACGGGGTGGGTCAGTACTTC.

The chain recombines TRBV9 with TRBJ2-7; 9 positions match TRBD1. Trimming cost V 0 bases and J 1 base; bases outside gene matches: 8. CDR1 is SGDLS, CDR2 YYNGEE, per germline. CDR3 length: 17 residues. The CDR3 spells CASSVEPSTGGSYEQYF. Written as DNA, the CDR3 is TGTGCCAGCAGCGTAGAACCCTCGACAGGGGGATCCTACGAGCAGTACTTC.

The genes are TRBV10-3 and TRBJ2-1; no reliable D call. This CDR3 region has 18 residues. V lost 0 bases and J lost 5, with 20 bases in between. Per germline, CDR1 ENHRY and CDR2 SYGVKD. In nucleotides, the CDR3 is TGTGCCATCAGTGAGTCGATCTTGGTGAACAGCCCGAACAATGAGCAGTTCTTC. It is translated as CAISESILVNSPNNEQFF.

The rearrangement links TRBV9 to TRBJ2-5, with D unresolved. In germline, CDR1 is SGDLS, CDR2 YYNGEE. This CDR3 is built from 13 residues. Trimming removed 0 bases from V and 5 bases from J, with 8 bases in between. The CDR3 loop reads CASSVAPRETQYF. CDR3 nucleotides: TGTGCCAGCAGCGTAGCTCCCCGGGAGACCCAGTACTTC.

On this clone itself: Other nucleotide sequences from this sample produce the same CDR3. The chain couples TRBV15 to TRBJ2-7; no reliable D call. The CDR3 length is 12 residues. The germline V gene encodes CDR1 LNHNV and CDR2 YYDKDF (reference sequence). V lost 0 bases and J lost 3, with 3 bases in between. The CDR3 nucleotides read TGTGCCACCAGCAGAGATATCTACGAGCAGTACTTC. Its translation: CATSRDIYEQYF. The full variable domain, with the rest looked up from reference TRBV15 and TRBJ2-7, is DAMVIQNPRYQVTQFGKPVTLSCSQTLNHNVMYWYQQKSSQAPKLLFHYYDKDFNNEADTPDNFQSRRPNTSFCFLDIRSPGLGDTAMYLCATSRDIYEQYFGPGTRLTVT.

V usage is TRBV6-1 and J usage is TRBJ1-2; 9 bases agree with TRBD1. Germline V gene sequence: CDR1 MNHNS, CDR2 SASEGT. The V and J ends lost 4 bases and 2 bases, in that order; junction bases with no gene match: 8. The CDR3 runs 16 residues. CDR3 residues: CASSAQDRGKNYGYTF. The DNA for the CDR3 is TGTGCCAGCAGTGCTCAAGACAGGGGGAAGAACTATGGCTACACCTTC.

V usage is TRBV6-1 and J usage is TRBJ2-5, with D perhaps TRBD2 (6 bases). Germline loops: CDR1 MNHNS, CDR2 SASEGT. The germline V and J ends were trimmed by 6 bases and 5 bases, with 16 bases remaining between them. The CDR3 has 14 residues. The CDR3 nucleotides read TGTGCCAGCAGCCTGACTAGTGGAGGGGAGACCCAGTACTTC. Translation gives CASSLTSGGETQYF.

V and J are TRBV5-4 and TRBJ2-1; D ambiguous. Germline assignment: CDR1 SGHNT and CDR2 YYREEE (reference sequence). The CDR3 runs 12 residues. V gave up 4 bases and J gave up 7 bases, with 9 bases separating them. This chain's CDR3 is CASSHLGNEQFF. The CDR3 DNA reads TGTGCCAGCAGCCACTTGGGGAATGAGCAGTTCTTC.

The rearrangement joins TRBV5-6 to TRBJ2-5; no clear D. The germline V and J ends were trimmed by 1 base and 6 bases, with 7 bases remaining between them. Germline CDR1 is SGHDT and CDR2 is YYEEEE. The CDR3 contains 12 residues. The CDR3 sequence: CASSLRWQTQYF. In nucleotides, the CDR3 is TGTGCCAGCAGCTTGCGGTGGCAGACCCAGTACTTC.

The chain recombines TRBV11-3 with TRBJ2-7, with 8 positions matching TRBD1. Unmatched junction bases numbered 12, after V lost 4 bases and J lost 7 bases. CDR3 length: 15 residues. Germline V gives CDR1 SGHNT, CDR2 YENEEA. The CDR3 coding sequence is TGTGCCAGCAGCTATGACCAGGGGGCAGGATGGGAGCAGTACTTC. Translating it yields CASSYDQGAGWEQYF.

The chain is built from TRBV6-1 and TRBJ1-2; a weak D match, TRBD1 (5 bases). The CDR3 covers 15 residues. V lost 6 bases and J 8 bases, leaving 22 bases between the germline ends. Germline-derived CDR1 and CDR2 are MNHNS and SASEGT. This CDR3 reads CASRGDHRDSGGYTF. The CDR3 region has the DNA TGTGCCAGCAGAGGCGATCACCGGGACTCCGGGGGCTACACCTTC.

This sequence joins TRBV14 and TRBJ2-5, with TRBD2 identical over 8 bases. The CDR3 runs to 15 residues. Looked up from germline, CDR1 is SGHDN and CDR2 is FVKESK. The V segment lost 4 bases and the J segment 4 bases; nucleotides outside the gene matches: 8. The DNA of the CDR3 is TGTGCCAGCAGCCCGCGCGGGGCGGGAGGAGAGACCCAGTACTTC. It codes for CASSPRGAGGETQYF.

J is TRBJ1-4 and V is TRBV2, with TRBD1 matching 7 bases. The germline CDR1 and CDR2 sequences are SNHLY and FYNNEI. With 8 bases clipped from V and 4 bases from J, the junction kept 7 bases outside the gene matches. The CDR3 has 14 residues. CDR3 nucleotides: TGTGCCAGCGGTCCGGGACAGCGTAATGAAAAACTGTTTTTT. Protein sequence: CASGPGQRNEKLFF.

The chain combines TRBV25-1 with TRBJ2-7, with TRBD1 matching 11 bases. Germline V lookup: CDR1 MGHDK, CDR2 SYGVNS. The CDR3 consists of 13 residues. V lost 7 bases and J lost 5; bases outside the gene matches: 4. This chain's CDR3 is CASTGQGGNEQYF. The CDR3 coding sequence is TGTGCCAGCACGGGACAGGGGGGGAACGAGCAGTACTTC.